The 26 T cell receptor beta chains below were found in one sample sequenced in a study of T cell responses to AZD1222 COVID-19 vaccine. Some clones are missing from TCRdb's copy, which holds only in-frame ones; the method was immunoSEQ multiplex PCR. The sample includes over 150,000 clones, 90% seen only once; the top ten take approximately 3%. The sample here was peripheral blood, taken on day 0 of AZD1222 vaccination. These TCRs come from an adult in good health.

The chain combines TRBV7-2 with TRBJ1-1; unclear D gene. This CDR3 has 11 residues. V was shortened by 5 bases and J by 6 bases, with 7 bases between the two germline ends. The germline gives CDR1 SGHTA, CDR2 FQGNSA. The CDR3 sequence is CASSPHSEAFF. The CDR3 DNA follows: TGTGCCAGCAGCCCCCATTCTGAAGCTTTCTTT.

The chain combines TRBV12-5 with TRBJ2-5; tentatively, D is TRBD1 (6 bases). The V gene's germline CDR1 is LGHNT and CDR2 FRNRAP. V was pared by 0 bases and J by 4 bases, with 12 bases between. The CDR3 length is 15 residues. This CDR3 reads CASGLVQGRGETQYF. The DNA for the CDR3 is TGTGCTAGTGGTTTGGTACAGGGCCGGGGAGAGACCCAGTACTTC.

The genes are TRBV5-1 and TRBJ1-5; 9 bases align to TRBD1. The CDR3 sequence is 15 residues long. Germline V lookup: CDR1 SGHRS, CDR2 YFSETQ. Trimming removed 4 bases from V and 4 bases from J; junction bases left unmatched: 6. The CDR3 sequence is CASSPGTGSNQPQHF. DNA for the CDR3: TGCGCCAGCAGCCCCGGGACAGGGAGTAATCAGCCCCAGCATTTT. The variable domain in full, completed from reference TRBV5-1 and TRBJ1-5, reads KAGVTQTPRYLIKTRGQQVTLSCSPISGHRSVSWYQQTPGQGLQFLFEYFSETQRNKGNFPGRFSGRQFSNSRSEMNVSTLELGDSALYLCASSPGTGSNQPQHFGDGTRLSIL.

The chain is built from TRBV7-2 and TRBJ1-2, with 7 bases aligning to TRBD1. Germline V gene lookup returns CDR1 SGHTA and CDR2 FQGNSA. Trimming cost V 7 bases and J 4 bases; bases outside gene matches: 3. This CDR3 has 12 amino acids. The CDR3 DNA reads as TGTGCCAGCACGAGGGGGCCCTATGGCTACACCTTC. Encoded protein: CASTRGPYGYTF. The whole variable domain, filled in from reference TRBV7-2 and TRBJ1-2, reads GAGVSQSPSNKVTEKGKDVELRCDPISGHTALYWYRQSLGQGLEFLIYFQGNSAPDKSGLPSDRFSAERTGGSVSTLTIQRTQQEDSAVYLCASTRGPYGYTFGSGTRLTVV.

The chain combines TRBV3-1 (or the pseudogene TRBV3-2) with TRBJ2-1; 10 bases are shared with TRBD2. Trimming cost V 0 bases and J 3 bases; bases outside gene matches: 5. CDR3 length: 17 residues. Germline V gene sequence: CDR1 LGHDT, CDR2 YNNKEL (reference sequence). CDR3 nucleotides: TGTGCCAGCAGCCAAGATCGGCTAGCGGGGGACTACAATGAGCAGTTCTTC. Its protein is CASSQDRLAGDYNEQFF.

The V gene is TRBV19, the J gene TRBJ2-4; TRBD1 might be the D (6 bases). Germline V CDR1 and CDR2: LNHDA, SQIVND (reference sequence). V gave up 8 bases and J gave up 5 bases, with 16 bases separating them. CDR3 length: 14 residues. CDR3 loop: CASGTGSNENIQYF. For the CDR3, the DNA is TGTGCCAGTGGAACAGGGTCTAACGAAAACATTCAGTACTTC.

The rearrangement links TRBV5-1 to TRBJ1-5, with TRBD1 matching over 7 bases. This CDR3 has 16 residues. The germline V gene encodes CDR1 SGHRS and CDR2 YFSETQ. The J segment lost 6 bases and the V segment lost 0 bases, leaving 9 bases of the junction unmatched. In DNA, the CDR3 is TGCGCCAGCAGCTTGGGGCTCAGGGGGGAGAGTCAGCCCCAGCATTTT. Its protein is CASSLGLRGESQPQHF.

The chain recombines TRBV9 with TRBJ1-1; 7 nucleotides agree with TRBD1. The CDR3 spans 16 residues. Per the germline V gene, CDR1 is SGDLS and CDR2 is YYNGEE. V was clipped by 4 bases and J by 1 base; unmatched bases: 10. CDR3 DNA sequence: TGTGCCAGCAGCCCAAGGACGACAGGGCCGAACACTGAAGCTTTCTTT. Protein sequence: CASSPRTTGPNTEAFF.

This clone was recorded only once. The gene calls are TRBV30 and TRBJ1-5; D remains unclear. The CDR3 sequence is 15 residues long. V was trimmed by 1 base and J by 2 bases, leaving 12 bases between them. In germline, CDR1 is GTSNPN, CDR2 SVGIG (reference sequence). The CDR3 region is CAWSEGSIGNQPQHF. CDR3 in DNA: TGTGCCTGGAGTGAGGGTTCCATAGGCAATCAGCCCCAGCATTTT.

V is TRBV5-4 and J is TRBJ1-4, with TRBD1 matching over 11 bases. Looked up from germline, CDR1 is SGHNT and CDR2 is YYREEE (reference sequence). The J segment lost 8 bases and the V segment lost 4 bases, leaving 4 bases of the junction unmatched. This CDR3 has 14 amino acids. CDR3 coding DNA: TGTGCCAGCAGCCTGGGACAGGGGGAAGAAAAACTGTTTTTT. This translates into CASSLGQGEEKLFF.

This sequence joins TRBV9 and TRBJ2-7; D is uncertain. V was cut by 0 bases and J by 5 bases, with 9 bases left in between. Germline values: CDR1 SGDLS, CDR2 YYNGEE. The CDR3 runs 13 residues. CDR3 sequence (DNA): TGTGCCAGCAGCGTAGGTCCGATGAACGAGCAGTACTTC. Translating it yields CASSVGPMNEQYF.

The chain joins TRBV27 to TRBJ2-7, with 8 bases matching TRBD2. V was clipped by 5 bases and J by 4 bases; unmatched bases: 19. Per the germline V gene, CDR1 is MNHEY and CDR2 is SMNVEV (reference sequence). The CDR3 consists of 18 residues. The CDR3 nucleotides read TGTGCCAGCAGTCCCGTAGGGGTTAGCGGGGTGCTCGCTTACGAGCAGTACTTC. Encoded protein: CASSPVGVSGVLAYEQYF.

V and J are TRBV6-6 and TRBJ1-1; D is possibly TRBD1 (6 bases). Germline-derived CDR1 and CDR2 are MNHNY and SVGAGI (reference sequence). Trimming pared 7 bases from V and 4 bases from J, leaving 22 bases between. This CDR3 has 16 amino acids. The CDR3 spells CASTQTATGFPTEAFF. In DNA form, the CDR3 reads TGTGCCAGCACCCAAACCGCCACAGGGTTTCCCACTGAAGCTTTCTTT.

V and J are TRBV4-1 and TRBJ1-2; D ambiguous. With 4 bases removed from V and 4 bases from J, the gap between germline ends came to 10 bases. The germline V gene has CDR1 MGHRA and CDR2 YSYEKL. This CDR3 is built from 13 residues. For the CDR3, the DNA is TGCGCCAGCAGCCTCGGGGAGATCTATGGCTACACCTTC. This codes for CASSLGEIYGYTF.

The rearrangement links TRBV7-2 to TRBJ1-3; a possible D gene is TRBD1 (5 bases). The CDR3 is 13 residues long. Germline lookup yields CDR1 SGHTA and CDR2 FQGNSA. The V end was cut by 5 bases, the J end by 4 bases, with 9 bases between. The CDR3 reads CASSPGFGNTIYF. DNA of the CDR3: TGTGCCAGCAGCCCAGGGTTCGGAAACACCATATATTTT.

The chain employs TRBV29-1 and TRBJ1-1, with TRBD1 identical over 11 bases. The CDR3 consists of 15 residues. V lost 5 bases to trimming and J lost 4 bases; unmatched junction nucleotides: 9. In germline, CDR1 is SQVTM, CDR2 ANQGSEA. The CDR3 DNA reads TGCAGCGTTCCCCCTCCCGGGACAGGGGGCACTGAAGCTTTCTTT. Protein: CSVPPPGTGGTEAFF.

The CDR3 DNA reads TGTGCCAGAAGCTTAGGGTTGTGCGGGCAGGGAGGAAAGACCCAGTACTTC. The encoded protein is CARSLGLCGQGGKTQYF. The chain couples TRBV7-5 to TRBJ2-5; the tabulated D call, TRBD2, remains unverified against the DNA. TRBV7-5 is described as a pseudogene. The CDR3 is made up of 17 amino acids.

The V and J genes are TRBV5-6 and TRBJ1-4; D not resolved. The CDR3 extends over 16 amino acids. The V gene lost 4 bases and the J gene lost 8 bases, with 21 bases spanning the gap. The germline V gene has CDR1 SGHDT and CDR2 YYEEEE. In DNA, the CDR3 is TGTGCCAGCAGCCTCAATGATGGGGTGGGTTTAGAAAAACTGTTTTTT. Amino acid sequence: CASSLNDGVGLEKLFF. Supplemented by reference TRBV5-6 and TRBJ1-4, the full variable domain reads DAGVTQSPTHLIKTRGQQVTLRCSPKSGHDTVSWYQQALGQGPQFIFQYYEEEERQRGNFPDRFSGHQFPNYSSELNVNALLLGDSALYLCASSLNDGVGLEKLFFGSGTQLSVL.

This chain links TRBV10-3 with TRBJ1-2; perhaps TRBD1 as D (6 bases). Trimming left V 4 bases short and J 0 bases short, with 12 bases between. CDR1 and CDR2 from the germline V gene are ENHRY and SYGVKD. The CDR3 is 15 amino acids. The CDR3 is CAISVRGTANYGYTF. As DNA, the CDR3 is TGTGCCATCAGTGTTAGGGGGACTGCTAACTATGGCTACACCTTC.

CDR3 in DNA: TGTGCCAGCAGCTTGGACCCGGGCCACAACACCGGGGAGCTGTTTTTT. It encodes CASSLDPGHNTGELFF. The rearrangement uses TRBV5-4 and TRBJ2-2; no definite D call. Germline CDR1 is SGHNT and CDR2 is YYREEE (reference sequence). The V gene lost 0 bases and the J gene lost 2 bases, with 11 bases spanning the gap. The CDR3 covers 16 residues.

CDR3 amino acids: CAWSVGSGRSPLHF. DNA of the CDR3: TGTGCCTGGAGTGTAGGGTCCGGGCGCTCACCCCTCCACTTT. The genes are TRBV30 and TRBJ1-6, with D hard to call. Germline V gene sequence: CDR1 GTSNPN, CDR2 SVGIG (reference sequence). Trimming took off 0 bases at V and 10 bases at J, with 13 bases between the two ends. The CDR3 is 14 residues long.

This clone appeared once. The chain links TRBV19 to TRBJ1-1; D perhaps matches TRBD1 (6 bases). The CDR3 runs 15 residues. The V and J ends lost 4 bases and 1 base respectively, with 13 bases between them. Per germline, CDR1 LNHDA and CDR2 SQIVND (reference sequence). The CDR3 here is CASSKTGWGNTEAFF. CDR3 bases: TGTGCCAGTAGTAAAACAGGGTGGGGGAACACTGAAGCTTTCTTT.

The J gene is TRBJ2-1, the V gene TRBV24-1, with D possibly being TRBD1 or TRBD2 (6 bases each). The CDR3 covers 14 residues. Between the trimmed V and J ends, which lost 4 bases and 8 bases, there was a span of 14 bases. Germline V gene sequence: CDR1 KGHDR, CDR2 SFDVKD. The chain's CDR3 is CATSERGAGDEQFF. The CDR3 coding sequence is TGTGCCACCAGTGAAAGGGGGGCTGGGGATGAGCAGTTCTTC.

This rearrangement joins TRBV7-2 to TRBJ1-5; 8 bases map to TRBD1. Germline CDR1 SGHTA, CDR2 FQGNSA. This CDR3 is built from 15 residues. V gave up 1 base and J gave up 6 bases; unmatched junction bases: 5. The CDR3 sequence: CASSLDRQGAQPQHF. The CDR3, as DNA: TGTGCCAGCAGCTTAGATCGGCAGGGGGCTCAGCCCCAGCATTTT.

The V call is TRBV3-1 (or the pseudogene TRBV3-2), the J call TRBJ1-3, with D possibly TRBD1 on 6 matching bases. CDR3 size: 16 residues. V was cut by 4 bases and J by 8 bases, with 21 bases left in between. The V gene's germline CDR1 is LGHDT and CDR2 YNNKEL (reference sequence). The CDR3 DNA follows: TGTGCCAGCAGCCGGGCCGGGGGGGGCAGTCGAGACACCATATATTTT. It is translated as CASSRAGGGSRDTIYF.

The chain uses TRBV5-1 and TRBJ2-1, with 11 bases aligning to TRBD1. Trimming took 0 bases from V and 6 from J; bases not matched to a gene: 5. The CDR3 spans 16 residues. In germline, CDR1 is SGHRS, CDR2 YFSETQ. CDR3 sequence: CASSLAGQGAVNEQFF. CDR3 DNA: TGCGCCAGCAGCTTGGCTGGACAGGGGGCAGTCAATGAGCAGTTCTTC.